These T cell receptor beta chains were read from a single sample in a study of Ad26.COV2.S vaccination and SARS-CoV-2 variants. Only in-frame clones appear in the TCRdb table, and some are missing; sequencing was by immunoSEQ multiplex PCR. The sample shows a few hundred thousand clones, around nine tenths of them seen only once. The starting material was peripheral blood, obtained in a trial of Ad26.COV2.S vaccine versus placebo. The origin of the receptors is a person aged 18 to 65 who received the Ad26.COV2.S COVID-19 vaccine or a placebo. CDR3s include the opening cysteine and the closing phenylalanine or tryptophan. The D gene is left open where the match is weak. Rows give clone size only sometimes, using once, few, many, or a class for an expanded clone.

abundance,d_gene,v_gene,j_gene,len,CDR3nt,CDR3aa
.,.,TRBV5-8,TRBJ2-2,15,TGTGCCAGCAGCCTTGTAGGGGTTAACACCGGGGAGCTGTTTTTT,CASSLVGVNTGELFF
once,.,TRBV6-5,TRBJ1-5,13,TGTGCCACCAGACTGGGGTTCCCCCAGCCCCAGCATTTT,CATRLGFPQPQHF
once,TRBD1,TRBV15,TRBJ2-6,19,TGTGCCACCAGCAGAGTATTTGGACAGGGAATGTCTGGGGCCAACGTCCTGACTTTC,CATSRVFGQGMSGANVLTF
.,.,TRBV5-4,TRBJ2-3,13,TGTGCCAGCAGCTTGGAACCGGGAGATACGCAGTATTTT,CASSLEPGDTQYF
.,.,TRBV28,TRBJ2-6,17,TGTGCCAGCAGTTTATGGGGGGAGACCTCTGGGGCCAACGTCCTGACTTTC,CASSLWGETSGANVLTF
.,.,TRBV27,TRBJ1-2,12,TGTGCCAGCAAAACCGGGGGCTTTGGCTACACCTTC,CASKTGGFGYTF
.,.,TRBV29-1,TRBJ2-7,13,TGCAGCGTTGTGGCGGGGTCCCCCTACGAGCAGTACTTC,CSVVAGSPYEQYF
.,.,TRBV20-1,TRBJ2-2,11,TGCAGTGCTCTGGTGGACGGGGAGCTGTTTTTT,CSALVDGELFF
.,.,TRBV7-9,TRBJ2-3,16,TGTGCCAGCAGCTTACTCCTAGCTAGGGGCACAGATACGCAGTATTTT,CASSLLLARGTDTQYF
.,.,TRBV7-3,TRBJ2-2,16,TGTGCCAGCAGCTTATCTGGAGGGACGAACACCGGGGAGCTGTTTTTT,CASSLSGGTNTGELFF
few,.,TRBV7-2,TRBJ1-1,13,TGTGCCAGCAGCTTAGCGCGGCAGACTGAAGCTTTCTTT,CASSLARQTEAFF
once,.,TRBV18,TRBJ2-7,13,TGTGCCAGCTCGTCGGACTGGGGGAGGGAGCAGTACTTC,CASSSDWGREQYF
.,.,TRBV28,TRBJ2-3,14,TGTGCCAGCAACGCTCGGAGAGCGTCGGATACGCAGTATTTT,CASNARRASDTQYF
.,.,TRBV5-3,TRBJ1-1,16,TGTGCCAGAAGCTTGCCATTACTCCAGGGGCCAAGAGAAGCTTTCTTT,CARSLPLLQGPREAFF
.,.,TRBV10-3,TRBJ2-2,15,TGTGCCATCAGCCTCAGGAGCCCGAACACCGGGGAGCTGTTTTTT,CAISLRSPNTGELFF
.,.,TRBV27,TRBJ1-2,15,TGTGCCAGCAGGATTATACAGGGTTCTAACTATGGCTACACCTTC,CASRIIQGSNYGYTF
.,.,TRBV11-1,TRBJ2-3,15,TGTGCCAGCAGCTTATATACAGGCCCCACAGATACGCAGTATTTT,CASSLYTGPTDTQYF
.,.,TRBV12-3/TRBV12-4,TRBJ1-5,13,TGTGCCAGCAGTTTCGTCGAGAATCAGCCCCAGCATTTT,CASSFVENQPQHF
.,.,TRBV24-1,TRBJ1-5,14,TGTGCCACCAGCCAGCGCGGAGACAATCAGCCCCAGCATTTT,CATSQRGDNQPQHF
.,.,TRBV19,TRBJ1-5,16,TGTGCCAGTAGTCAAACAGGGAGGGGTAGCAATCAGCCCCAGCATTTT,CASSQTGRGSNQPQHF
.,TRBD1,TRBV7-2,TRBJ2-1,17,TGTGCCAGCAGCTCACCGGTGGACAGGGGGCACTACAATGAGCAGTTCTTC,CASSSPVDRGHYNEQFF
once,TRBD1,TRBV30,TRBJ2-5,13,TGTGCCGGCGGGACAGGGTCGGTGGAGACCCAGTACTTC,CAGGTGSVETQYF
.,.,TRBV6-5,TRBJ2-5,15,TGTGCCAGCAGTTACTCATGGACAGCTCAAGAGACCCAGTACTTC,CASSYSWTAQETQYF
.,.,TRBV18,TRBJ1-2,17,TGTGCCAGCTCACCACAAGCGGTGCAGGCTGCTAACTATGGCTACACCTTC,CASSPQAVQAANYGYTF
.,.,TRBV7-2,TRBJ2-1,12,TGTGCCAGCAGCTTATATAGGACTGAGCAGTTCTTC,CASSLYRTEQFF
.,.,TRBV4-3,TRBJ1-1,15,TGCGCCAGCAGCCAAGGAACCGGACAGTCTTACGGAGCTTTCTTT,CASSQGTGQSYGAFF
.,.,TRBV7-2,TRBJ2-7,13,TGTGCCAGCAGCATAGGACCGCGCTACGAGCAGTACTTC,CASSIGPRYEQYF
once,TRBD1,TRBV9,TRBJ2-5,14,TGTGCCAGCAGCCCACCAGGGGGCCGAGAGACCCAGTACTTC,CASSPPGGRETQYF
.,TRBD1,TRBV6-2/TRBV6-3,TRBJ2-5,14,TGTGCCAGCAGTTCACAGGGGCCCGGGGAGACCCAGTACTTC,CASSSQGPGETQYF
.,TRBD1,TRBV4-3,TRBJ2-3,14,TGCGCCAGCAGCCGAGACAGGGCTGCAGATACGCAGTATTTT,CASSRDRAADTQYF
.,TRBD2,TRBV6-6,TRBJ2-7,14,TGTGCCAGCTCTCTGGGGGGGTCCTTATACGAGCAGTACTTC,CASSLGGSLYEQYF
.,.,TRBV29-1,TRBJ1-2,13,TGCAGCGGGGGAAACAGGGACAACTATGGCTACACCTTC,CSGGNRDNYGYTF
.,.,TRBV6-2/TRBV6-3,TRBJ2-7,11,TGTGCCAGCAGTACAACAAGAGAGCAGTACTTC,CASSTTREQYF
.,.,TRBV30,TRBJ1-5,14,TGTGCCTGGAGTGGGGTAGTCCGCAATCAGCCCCAGCATTTT,CAWSGVVRNQPQHF
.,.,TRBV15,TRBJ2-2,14,TGTGCCACCAGCAGACAAATGAACACCGGGGAGCTGTTTTTT,CATSRQMNTGELFF
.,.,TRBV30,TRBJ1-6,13,TGTGCCTGGAGTGTCCAGGGCCATTCACCCCTCCACTTT,CAWSVQGHSPLHF
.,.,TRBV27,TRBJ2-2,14,TGTGCCAGCGCCCGAGGGGCAGGCACCGGGGAGCTGTTTTTT,CASARGAGTGELFF
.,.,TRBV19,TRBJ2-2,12,TGTGCCAGTAGTATACCGACCGGGGAGCTGTTTTTT,CASSIPTGELFF